One sample yielded the 28 T cell receptor beta chains listed below, sequenced in a study of T cells in tuberculosis. Sequencing was performed with immunoSEQ multiplex PCR; in TCRdb, only in-frame clones are kept and a portion is missing. The sample consists of 20,000 to 25,000 clones, about 96% of them appearing once. Material: PBMCs. The source of these receptors is a donor aged 10-30 years with latent tuberculosis or without tuberculosis infection.

The rearrangement uses TRBV10-1 and TRBJ2-5, with 13 bases lining up with TRBD2. Looked up from germline, CDR1 is WNHNN and CDR2 is SYGVQD (reference sequence). The CDR3 consists of 17 residues. V lost 5 bases to trimming and J lost 5 bases; unmatched junction nucleotides: 11. CDR3 protein: CASSYLRTSGSWETQYF. The CDR3 DNA sequence: TGCGCCAGCAGTTACCTACGGACTAGCGGGAGCTGGGAGACCCAGTACTTC.

The rearrangement joins TRBV11-2 to TRBJ1-5; maybe TRBD1 (6 bases). Germline CDR1 is SGHAT and CDR2 is FQNNGV. The CDR3 covers 14 residues. Between the trimmed V and J ends, which lost 4 bases and 5 bases, there was a span of 12 bases. The DNA of the CDR3 is TGTGCCAGCAGCTCCCGGCAGGGGTATCAGCCCCAGCATTTT. Its translation: CASSSRQGYQPQHF. The full variable domain, rest sourced from reference TRBV11-2 and TRBJ1-5, is EAGVAQSPRYKIIEKRQSVAFWCNPISGHATLYWYQQILGQGPKLLIQFQNNGVVDDSQLPKDRFSAERLKGVDSTLKIQPAKLEDSAVYLCASSSRQGYQPQHFGDGTRLSIL.

This rearrangement joins TRBV6-4 to TRBJ2-5; 10 nucleotides agree with TRBD1. This CDR3 contains 17 residues. Trimming at V came to 4 bases and at J to 5 bases, leaving 13 bases not matched to a gene. The germline V gene has CDR1 MRHNA and CDR2 SNTAGT. CDR3 DNA sequence: TGTGCCAGCAGTGGACACCGGACAGGGGGACCTGCGGAGACCCAGTACTTC. Translation: CASSGHRTGGPAETQYF.

The gene calls are TRBV5-1 and TRBJ2-3; D is uncertain. This CDR3 is built from 14 residues. Trimming removed 0 bases at V and 1 base at J, with 6 bases between. Germline CDR1 reads SGHRS; CDR2 reads YFSETQ. DNA for the CDR3: TGCGCCAGCAGCTTGGCCTACGGCACAGATACGCAGTATTTT. Residues: CASSLAYGTDTQYF.

The chain joins TRBV6-6 to TRBJ2-7; D not certain. With 8 bases removed from V and 0 bases from J, the gap between germline ends came to 5 bases. The CDR3 runs 11 residues. Germline loops: CDR1 MNHNY, CDR2 SVGAGI (reference sequence). As DNA, the CDR3 is TGTGCCAGCGGGCGCTCCTACGAGCAGTACTTC. Its protein is CASGRSYEQYF.

The chain combines TRBV2 with TRBJ2-3; weak D call: TRBD1 (6 bases). With 6 bases removed from V and 0 bases from J, the gap between germline ends came to 10 bases. CDR1 and CDR2 from the germline V gene are SNHLY and FYNNEI. The CDR3 runs 14 residues. In DNA, the CDR3 is TGTGCCAGCAGGAAACAGGGAAGCACAGATACGCAGTATTTT. This gives the protein CASRKQGSTDTQYF.

The gene calls are TRBV23-1 and TRBJ2-4; possible D gene TRBD1, 6 bases. TRBV23-1 is noted as an ORF with a role that remains uncertain. The CDR3 spans 15 residues. V was pared by 5 bases and J by 0 bases, with 11 bases between. CDR3 residues: CASSTGSLAKNIQYF. DNA of the CDR3: TGCGCCAGCAGTACAGGGTCCCTAGCCAAAAACATTCAGTACTTC.

The chain joins TRBV9 to TRBJ2-3; no clear D. V lost 2 bases and J lost 3, with 4 bases in between. The germline V gene encodes CDR1 SGDLS and CDR2 YYNGEE. The length of the CDR3 is 12 residues. CDR3 bases: TGTGCCAGCAGCGTTCGGACAGATACGCAGTATTTT. Residues: CASSVRTDTQYF.

The chain has TRBV7-6 and TRBJ2-7; perhaps TRBD2 as D (6 bases). This CDR3 has 13 amino acids. Per germline, CDR1 SGHVS and CDR2 FNYEAQ. Trimming cost V 5 bases and J 3 bases, with 11 bases left between them. In nucleotides, the CDR3 is TGTGCCAGCAGCGGACCCGGGAGCTACGAGCAGTACTTC. Translation gives CASSGPGSYEQYF.

V gene TRBV7-3 combines with J gene TRBJ2-2; 8 nucleotides align to TRBD1. The ends lost 3 bases at V and 2 bases at J; junction bases unmatched: 8. Germline V gene lookup returns CDR1 SGHTA and CDR2 FQGTGA. The CDR3 totals 17 residues. The DNA of the CDR3 is TGTGCCAGCAGCTTCCTCCCGGGACAGGAAAACACCGGGGAGCTGTTTTTT. This gives the protein CASSFLPGQENTGELFF.

This chain links TRBV5-1 with TRBJ2-1; D unclear. CDR3 length equals 15 residues. Germline values: CDR1 SGHRS, CDR2 YFSETQ. Trimming removed 0 bases from V and 2 bases from J, with 9 bases in between. The CDR3 DNA follows: TGCGCCAGCAGCTTGGGGCAGACTCCCTACAATGAGCAGTTCTTC. As protein: CASSLGQTPYNEQFF.

The chain recombines TRBV27 with TRBJ2-5; TRBD1 might be the D (6 bases). The V end lost 2 bases, the J end lost 2 bases, and 12 bases lay between the germline ends. The CDR3 length is 15 residues. The germline gives CDR1 MNHEY, CDR2 SMNVEV (reference sequence). The CDR3 nucleotides read TGTGCCAGCAGTTTACTTCAAGGGACACAAGAGACCCAGTACTTC. It specifies CASSLLQGTQETQYF.

A remark on this clone: Germline is not matched at one junction end, which may reflect a read error. This chain connects TRBV27 to TRBJ1-1; TRBD1 agrees at 8 bases. The germline V gene encodes CDR1 MNHEY and CDR2 SMNVEV (reference sequence). This CDR3 is 12 amino acids long. The CDR3 DNA reads TGTGCCAGCAGGAGACCGACAGGGGCTCCGGTGTTT. Protein product: CASRRPTGAPVF.

The chain has TRBV6-4 and TRBJ2-6; tentative D call: TRBD2 (5 bases). The CDR3 is 15 residues long. Germline V lookup: CDR1 MRHNA, CDR2 SNTAGT. Trimming shortened V by 3 bases and J by 2 bases, and 8 bases separated the two germline ends. CDR3 residues: CASSDTRTGANVLTF. CDR3 nucleotide sequence: TGTGCCAGCAGTGATACTAGAACTGGGGCCAACGTCCTGACTTTC.

The genes are TRBV27 and TRBJ2-1; 8 bases map to TRBD2. V lost 7 bases and J lost 7; bases outside the gene matches: 12. The CDR3 loop spans 15 amino acids. The germline gives CDR1 MNHEY, CDR2 SMNVEV (reference sequence). CDR3 protein: CASTGGRPIWNEQFF. Here the CDR3 DNA reads TGTGCCAGCACAGGCGGGAGGCCTATCTGGAATGAGCAGTTCTTC.

The chain recombines TRBV14 with TRBJ2-3; 12 bases agree with TRBD2. Germline trimming cut 3 bases from V and 1 base from J; bases unmatched to any gene: 14. Germline CDR1 is SGHDN and CDR2 is FVKESK. The CDR3 totals 20 residues. The CDR3 here is CASSHLSLAGGPGGTDTQYF. The CDR3 nucleotides are TGTGCCAGCAGCCACCTTTCCCTAGCGGGAGGGCCGGGAGGCACAGATACGCAGTATTTT.

The chain employs TRBV6-1 and TRBJ2-7; TRBD1 agrees at 9 bases. Germline lookup yields CDR1 MNHNS and CDR2 SASEGT. V lost 3 bases to trimming and J lost 4 bases; unmatched junction nucleotides: 7. The CDR3 consists of 15 residues. CDR3 nucleotides: TGTGCCAGCAGTGATTCACAGGGGGCGGTTTACGAGCAGTACTTC. The encoded protein is CASSDSQGAVYEQYF.

The genes are TRBV5-1 and TRBJ1-1; D gene unclear. The V and J ends lost 6 bases and 2 bases respectively, with 14 bases between them. The CDR3 sequence is 14 residues long. The germline V gene encodes CDR1 SGHRS and CDR2 YFSETQ. The CDR3 sequence: CASKPHATNTEAFF. The CDR3 region has the DNA TGCGCCAGCAAGCCCCATGCGACAAACACTGAAGCTTTCTTT.

The chain couples TRBV5-6 to TRBJ1-1; TRBD1 aligns across 7 bases. There are 15 residues in the CDR3. The germline V gene encodes CDR1 SGHDT and CDR2 YYEEEE. V was clipped by 4 bases and J by 3 bases; unmatched bases: 9. The CDR3 bases are TGTGCCAGCAGCCTATGGGACAGAATGTACACTGAAGCTTTCTTT. Translating it yields CASSLWDRMYTEAFF. Together with reference TRBV5-6 and TRBJ1-1, the CDR3 gives the full variable domain: DAGVTQSPTHLIKTRGQQVTLRCSPKSGHDTVSWYQQALGQGPQFIFQYYEEEERQRGNFPDRFSGHQFPNYSSELNVNALLLGDSALYLCASSLWDRMYTEAFFGQGTRLTVV.

The V call is TRBV7-8, the J call TRBJ1-3, with 7 bases identical to TRBD1. Germline V lookup: CDR1 SGHVS, CDR2 FQNEAQ. With 4 bases clipped from V and 3 bases from J, the junction kept 18 bases outside the gene matches. This CDR3 is built from 19 residues. The CDR3 DNA is TGTGCCAGCAGCTACAGGGGTTCCAGGTTATCTGGGCTTGGAAACACCATATATTTT. As protein: CASSYRGSRLSGLGNTIYF.

The V and J genes are TRBV7-9 and TRBJ2-5; 10 bases are shared with TRBD2. Germline V gene sequence: CDR1 SEHNR, CDR2 FQNEAQ (reference sequence). Unmatched junction bases numbered 10, after V lost 5 bases and J lost 1 base. The CDR3 length is 17 residues. The CDR3 coding sequence is TGTGCCAGCAGCCAGGTTACTAGCGGGGCTTCCCAAGAGACCCAGTACTTC. Protein product: CASSQVTSGASQETQYF.

The chain has TRBV5-4 and TRBJ1-2; D is ambiguous. Germline assignment: CDR1 SGHNT and CDR2 YYREEE (reference sequence). The CDR3 is 14 amino acids. V was clipped by 3 bases and J by 4 bases, with 13 bases between them. Written as DNA, the CDR3 is TGTGCCAGCAGCTACCGGCCGGGAGGCTATGGCTACACCTTC. Protein: CASSYRPGGYGYTF. Supplemented by reference TRBV5-4 and TRBJ1-2, the full variable domain reads ETGVTQSPTHLIKTRGQQVTLRCSSQSGHNTVSWYQQALGQGPQFIFQYYREEENGRGNFPPRFSGLQFPNYSSELNVNALELDDSALYLCASSYRPGGYGYTFGSGTRLTVV.

The rearrangement uses TRBV7-8 and TRBJ2-7; 7 nucleotides align to TRBD1. The germline V gene encodes CDR1 SGHVS and CDR2 FQNEAQ. This CDR3 spans 14 amino acids. Trimming took 1 base from V and 4 from J; bases not matched to a gene: 4. CDR3 coding DNA: TGTGCCAGCAGCTTAGTCGGGACAGAGTACGAGCAGTACTTC. Translated: CASSLVGTEYEQYF.

In its sample, this clone was seen once. The chain carries TRBV6-5 and TRBJ2-3, with D possibly matching TRBD1 (5 bases). CDR1 is MNHEY, CDR2 SVGAGI, per germline. The V gene lost 6 bases and the J gene lost 1 base, with 14 bases spanning the gap. The CDR3 length is 15 residues. The CDR3 spells CASSPQQVGTDTQYF. For the CDR3, the DNA is TGTGCCAGCAGCCCACAACAGGTGGGCACAGATACGCAGTATTTT.

This chain links TRBV5-6 with TRBJ2-5, with D maybe TRBD1 (6 bases). Germline assignment: CDR1 SGHDT and CDR2 YYEEEE. The CDR3 has 12 amino acids. The ends were cut back, 4 bases at V and 5 bases at J, with 9 bases in the middle. DNA of the CDR3: TGTGCCAGCAGCCAGGGGTGGGAGACCCAGTACTTC. This gives the protein CASSQGWETQYF.

The V and J genes are TRBV19 and TRBJ2-7, with 11 bases matching TRBD2. This CDR3 has 12 amino acids. Germline lookup yields CDR1 LNHDA and CDR2 SQIVND (reference sequence). V dropped 10 bases and J dropped 3; count of bases not matched to a gene: 2. In nucleotides, the CDR3 is TGTGCCACTGGGACTAGCGGCTACGAGCAGTACTTC. The encoded protein is CATGTSGYEQYF.

The CDR3 protein is CSVDDNNYGYTF. In DNA form, the CDR3 reads TGCAGCGTTGATGACAATAACTATGGCTACACCTTC. V gene TRBV29-1 combines with J gene TRBJ1-2, with no clear D. CDR3 length equals 12 residues. Germline V gene lookup returns CDR1 SQVTM and CDR2 ANQGSEA. With 3 bases removed from V and 1 base from J, the gap between germline ends came to 6 bases.

The rearrangement links TRBV7-2 to TRBJ2-1; a weak D match, TRBD1 (5 bases). CDR1 is SGHTA and CDR2 is FQGNSA in the germline V gene. V lost 5 bases to trimming and J lost 0 bases, with 14 bases between them. This CDR3 is built from 16 residues. CDR3 loop: CASSPPGHRSYNEQFF. The CDR3 region has the DNA TGTGCCAGCAGCCCTCCCGGACACCGCTCCTACAATGAGCAGTTCTTC.